The rows below give T cell receptor beta chains drawn from one sample of a study of cytomegalovirus exposure and HLA in healthy donors. TCRdb's table, derived via immunoSEQ multiplex PCR, lists solely in-frame clones and lacks some. The top ten clones hold 4% of a sample with 95,000 to 150,000 clones, 65% to 85% of them seen once. Material for sequencing was PBMCs. These receptors were obtained from a man between 18 and 29 years old in good health and CMV-seropositive. Both conserved end residues are part of each CDR3. The size of a clone is reported for some rows only, either as once, few or many, or as a class for expanded clones.

V | size | CDR3
TRBV30 | NA | CAWSTGTGATDTQYF
TRBV10-2 | NA | CASRPRQGNYNEQFF
TRBV2 | NA | CASSVSRGGTIDEQFF
TRBV7-2 | NA | CASSLGLPLAGVTDTQYF
TRBV7-9 | NA | CSSRTQGGEVGAFF
TRBV11-2 | NA | CASSLEEQQEAWSYEQYF
TRBV5-1 | NA | CASSLNRGETQYF
TRBV11-3 | once | CASSRGGTDSEAFF
TRBV4-3 | NA | CASSLMVGGEGANVLTF
TRBV4-3 | NA | CASDKPGRLFAGIQETQYF
TRBV7-2 | NA | CASSRFGLAGPGTDTQYF
TRBV30 | NA | CAWSAGRAADSYEQYF
TRBV19 | NA | CASSIVFGGHTEAFF
TRBV7-2 | NA | CASSLVVGTGGRRSYTF
TRBV27 | NA | CASSIRPTGNTEAFF
TRBV5-1 | NA | CASLPTSGGFHEQYF
TRBV7-2 | NA | CASSTRMNTEAFF
TRBV6-1 | NA | CASSDRDRDGSPLHF
TRBV6-5 | NA | CASRRGVSNEQFF
TRBV7-2 | NA | CASSLARGVGYTF
TRBV27 | few | CASSPYPEGAYYGYTF
TRBV6-5 | NA | CASSLTSGTDTQYF
TRBV10-3 | NA | CAISGGGTDTQYF
TRBV5-6 | once | CASSPGQRETQYF
TRBV4-1 | NA | CASSHAEREQYF
TRBV11-2 | NA | CASSLLAPASPAGTQYF
TRBV19 | NA | CASGISLTRVNTEAFF
TRBV18 | NA | CASSPLPPDSSYNEQFF
TRBV4-3 | NA | CASSQEAGPYGYTF
TRBV11-2 | few | CASTDRGRGETQYF
TRBV11-2 | NA | CASSLGPLLADIQYF
TRBV11-2 | NA | CASSLAPTGGDTDTQYF
TRBV19 | NA | CASSIGAPGKTEAFF
TRBV30 | NA | CAWTEPSPGGRGEAFF
TRBV19 | NA | CASSYTGGSLSIGYTF
TRBV6-6 | NA | CASSVGDFFLGGYTF
TRBV5-6 | NA | CASSLAGAGYEQYF
TRBV7-9 | once | CSSTSIAGTIQETQYF
TRBV4-1 | NA | CASSPLLGGTSTDTQYF
TRBV11-3 | NA | CASSFPRPGLDNQPQHF
TRBV2 | once | CASSTGRNTDTQYF